What follows describes a single T cell receptor (beta chain). The target antigen is unknown. The sample originates from a study of T cell responses to AZD1222 COVID-19 vaccine. Study background: Analysis merged second doses at about 4 or about 12 weeks.

Findings and caveats of the study: Elevations in Spike-specific TCR breadth and depth followed administration of two AZD1222 doses.

Assay: immunoSEQ multiplex PCR; the TCRdb copy retains only in-frame clones and omits some. The data contain roughly 180,000 clones, around 94% of them singletons. Unmatched junction bases numbered 8, after V lost 0 bases and J lost 13 bases. The CDR3 consists of 15 residues. Germline loops: CDR1 SGHRS, CDR2 YFSETQ. This receptor was obtained from an adult in good health. The sample in question was peripheral blood, obtained on day 0 of AZD1222 vaccination. V usage is TRBV5-1 and J usage is TRBJ1-6; TRBD1 agrees at 9 bases. The DNA of the CDR3 is TGCGCCAGCAGCTTGGAGACAGGGGGGTTGTGGCCCCTCCACTTT. The encoded protein is CASSLETGGLWPLHF.